The TCR beta chain under discussion was sequenced for a study of T cell repertoires in cytomegalovirus infection (dated by TCRdb to about 2019). For context, the study as a whole: Donor HLA type was relevant to the analysis, as public TCR beta signatures indicated carriage of CMV infection together with the matching HLA type.

This clonotype was observed at least ten times. There is no known antigen for this receptor. Base-call qualities are not available, and no considerably larger clone is one nucleotide away. Results the study describes overall, beyond this receptor: In both this cohort and an independent approximately 400-donor cohort, the cumulative frequency of public TCR beta family members distinguished carriers of CMV infection plus the relevant HLA type. In the ex vivo response, HLA-C-restricted CMV-specific TCR beta clonotypes were dominant, and in two of eight donors the single most frequent clonotype came from this HLA-C-restricted group.

Relative to germline, V is missing 4 bases and J is missing 0 bases, with 2 bases of the junction outside any gene match. The CDR3 sequence holds 14 residues, the cysteine and phenylalanine included. Solely the CDR3 DNA is kept, with 42 bases framed from the first base. Taken from the germline V gene, the CDR1 and CDR2 loops are MDHEN and SYDVKM. The listed sequencing device is Illumina HiSeq 1500. The public reads were quality trimmed at Q25 with fastp and then assembled into clones with MiXCR by TCRdb, keeping productive beta chains. Merged by CDR3 protein, the rows form single entries marked with the most common genes and DNA. The sample has some 77,000 distinct CDR3 sequences on record, more than 3% of them singletons. 3.5% to 6% of the sample is held by the ten biggest clonotypes.

This clonotype originated in a human donor in good health (CMV status not recorded). Some clones in this sample may be carry-over from other donors' samples. The chain was built from TRBV28 and TRBJ1-1, with 7 bases aligning to TRBD1. Sequencing was performed on PBMCs. CDR3 sequence: CASSSTGLNTEAFF. DNA sequence: TGTGCCAGCAGTTCGACAGGGCTGAACACTGAAGCTTTCTTT.